This T cell receptor (beta chain) was identified during a study of post-analysis software for immune sequencing data. About the research overall: Clinical courses comprised relapsing-remitting, secondary progressive and progressive-relapsing multiple sclerosis. Findings and limits, study-wide: For normalized Chao1 diversity, multiple sclerosis patients scored significantly lower than controls did. F-measure co-clustering was strong for batch-matched samples. Higher frequency in patients than in controls was seen for about 5 TRBV segments, with TRBV5-6, TRBV5-1 and TRBV20-1 among them.

The germline V gene encodes CDR1 MNHNY and CDR2 SVGAGI (reference sequence). The CDR3 totals 11 residues. The V and J ends lost 5 bases and 13 bases respectively, with 14 bases between them. This clonotype turned up a few times. Its antigen is still unknown. Each TCR beta cDNA library carried unique molecular identifiers. Input populations of about 0.9 to 10 million T cells gave rise to hundreds of thousands of cDNA molecules. TCRdb analysed the PCR reads with MiXCR anew, one entry per CDR3 protein. The profile shows about 760,000 distinct CDR3 sequences, 25% to 30% of them singletons. The TCR was taken from a girl aged 10-17 years with multiple sclerosis. This chain uses TRBV6-6 with TRBJ2-5; TRBD2 is a possible D gene (6 bases). The sample comprised blood. CDR3 loop: CASSTGLGGYF. The DNA for the CDR3 is TGTGCCAGCAGTACGGGCTTGGGGGGGTACTTC.